This TCR beta chain is drawn from a study of cytomegalovirus exposure and HLA in healthy donors. The CDR3 is 16 amino acids. Per the germline V gene, CDR1 is LNHNV and CDR2 is YYDKDF (reference sequence). V was clipped by 0 bases and J by 2 bases; unmatched bases: 4. This clone was found a few times. The PCR used 60 Vbeta and 13 Jbeta primers. Measured with immunoSEQ multiplex PCR; TCRdb has only the in-frame clones, and not every one. The sample yields roughly 110,000 clones, about three quarters seen once. Sequenced: PBMCs. The receptor was derived from a woman aged 40-49 years in good health and CMV-seropositive. V gene TRBV15 combines with J gene TRBJ1-5, with 7 bases matching TRBD1. In DNA form, the CDR3 reads TGTGCCACCAGCAGAGAGGCAGGGGGTGGCAATCAGCCCCAGCATTTT. It translates to CATSREAGGGNQPQHF. The full variable domain, completed using reference TRBV15 and TRBJ1-5, is DAMVIQNPRYQVTQFGKPVTLSCSQTLNHNVMYWYQQKSSQAPKLLFHYYDKDFNNEADTPDNFQSRRPNTSFCFLDIRSPGLGDTAMYLCATSREAGGGNQPQHFGDGTRLSIL.